The clone carrying this T cell receptor beta chain occurred once. What it binds is not known. Time point described: cycle 4 day 1 (C4D1), after more than 5 weeks of nivolumab. Each patient experienced a relapse that followed autologous stem cell transplantation, and brentuximab vedotin exposure varied. Profiling relied on immunoSEQ multiplex PCR, and the TCRdb table lists in-frame clones only, not all of them. The sample has some 93,000 clones; around 80% are singletons. The CDR3 length is 14 residues. Germline V gene lookup returns CDR1 SGHTA and CDR2 FQGTGA. Trimming shortened V by 5 bases and J by 4 bases, and 9 bases separated the two germline ends. The data stem from a study of PD-1 blockade in classical Hodgkin lymphoma. Study information: Patients were administered nivolumab (3 mg/kg intravenously) every 2 weeks. Study results and caveats: Individuals who commenced nivolumab within less than 1 year of ASCT were excluded.

The source is a human donor with classical Hodgkin lymphoma. Here the sequenced sample was peripheral blood mononuclear cells (PBMCs), taken before the fourth cycle of nivolumab. This rearrangement joins TRBV7-3 to TRBJ2-6; no clear D gene. As DNA, the CDR3 is TGTGCCAGCAGCCTGTCTCGCGGGGCCAACGTCCTGACTTTC. Encoded protein: CASSLSRGANVLTF.